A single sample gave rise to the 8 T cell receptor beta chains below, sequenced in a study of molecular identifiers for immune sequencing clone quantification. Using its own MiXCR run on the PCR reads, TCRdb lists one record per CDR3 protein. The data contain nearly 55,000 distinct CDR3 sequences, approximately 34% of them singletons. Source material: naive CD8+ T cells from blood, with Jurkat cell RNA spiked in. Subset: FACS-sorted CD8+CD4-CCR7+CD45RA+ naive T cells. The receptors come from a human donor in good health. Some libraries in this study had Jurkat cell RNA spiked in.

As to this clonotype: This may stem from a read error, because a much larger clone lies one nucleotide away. CDR3 DNA: TGTGTCAGCAGCTTAGACAGGGCGGGTCAGCCCCAGCATTTT. Protein: CVSSLDRAGQPQHF. This chain uses TRBV7-9 with TRBJ1-5; TRBD1 aligns across 7 bases. Germline V gene data show CDR1 as SEHNR and CDR2 as FQNEAQ (reference sequence). The CDR3 contains 14 residues. The entire variable domain, with the rest obtained from reference TRBV7-9 and TRBJ1-5, is as follows: DTGVSQNPRHKITKRGQNVTFRCDPISEHNRLYWYRQTLGQGPEFLTYFQNEAQLEKSRLLSDRFSAERPKGSFSTLEIQRTEQGDSAMYLCVSSLDRAGQPQHFGDGTRLSIL.

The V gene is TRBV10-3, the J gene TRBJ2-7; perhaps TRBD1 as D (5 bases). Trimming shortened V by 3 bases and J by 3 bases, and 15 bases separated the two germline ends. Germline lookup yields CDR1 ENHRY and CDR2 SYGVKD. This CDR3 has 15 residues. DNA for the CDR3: TGTGCCATCAGTGAAACCCCGAAGGGGAACTACGAGCAGTACTTC. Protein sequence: CAISETPKGNYEQYF.

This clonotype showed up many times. This chain's CDR3 is CASESIYEAFF. Written as DNA, the CDR3 is TGTGCCAGTGAATCCATCTATGAAGCTTTCTTT. This sequence joins TRBV11-2 and TRBJ1-1, with D unresolved. Per germline, CDR1 SGHAT and CDR2 FQNNGV. With 9 bases removed from V and 7 bases from J, the gap between germline ends came to 12 bases. The CDR3 has 11 amino acids. The complete variable domain, with remaining parts taken from reference TRBV11-2 and TRBJ1-1, reads EAGVAQSPRYKIIEKRQSVAFWCNPISGHATLYWYQQILGQGPKLLIQFQNNGVVDDSQLPKDRFSAERLKGVDSTLKIQPAKLEDSAVYLCASESIYEAFFGQGTRLTVV.

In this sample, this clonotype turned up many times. The CDR3: CSARARYEQYF. For the CDR3, the DNA is TGCAGTGCTAGAGCCCGATACGAGCAGTACTTC. The chain combines TRBV20-1 with TRBJ2-7, with D unresolved. The germline V and J ends were trimmed by 1 base and 4 bases, with 5 bases remaining between them. The germline CDR1 and CDR2 sequences are DFQATT and SNEGSKA (reference sequence). This CDR3 is 11 amino acids long.

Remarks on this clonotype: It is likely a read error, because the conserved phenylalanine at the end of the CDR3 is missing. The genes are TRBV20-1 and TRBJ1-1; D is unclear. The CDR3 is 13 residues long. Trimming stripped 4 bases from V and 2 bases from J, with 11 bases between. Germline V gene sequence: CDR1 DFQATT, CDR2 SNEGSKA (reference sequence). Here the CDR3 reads CSAKFSRNTEAFS. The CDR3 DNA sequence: TGCAGTGCTAAATTTAGCCGTAACACTGAAGCTTTCTCT.

CDR3 DNA sequence: TGTGCCAGTAGTATACAGCCAAAGAATCAGCCCCAGCATTTT. It specifies CASSIQPKNQPQHF. The rearrangement uses TRBV19 and TRBJ1-5; no clear D gene. This CDR3 has 14 amino acids. Trimming left V 2 bases short and J 4 bases short, with 9 bases between. Germline CDR1 and CDR2: LNHDA and SQIVND (reference sequence).

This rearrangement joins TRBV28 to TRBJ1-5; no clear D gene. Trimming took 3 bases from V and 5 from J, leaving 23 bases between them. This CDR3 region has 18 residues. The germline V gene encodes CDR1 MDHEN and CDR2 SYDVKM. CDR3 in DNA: TGTGCCAGCAGTTTGGCTACTAACCGCCGTCTAACCGATCAGCCCCAGCATTTT. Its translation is CASSLATNRRLTDQPQHF. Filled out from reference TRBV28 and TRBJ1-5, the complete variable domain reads DVKVTQSSRYLVKRTGEKVFLECVQDMDHENMFWYRQDPGLGLRLIYFSYDVKMKEKGDIPEGYSVSREKKERFSLILESASTNQTSMYLCASSLATNRRLTDQPQHFGDGTRLSIL.

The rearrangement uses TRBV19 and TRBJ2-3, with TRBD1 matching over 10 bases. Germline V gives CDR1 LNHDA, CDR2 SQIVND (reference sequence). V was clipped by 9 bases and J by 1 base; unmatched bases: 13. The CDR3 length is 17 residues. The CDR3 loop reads CASLRDRGLKGTDTQYF. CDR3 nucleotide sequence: TGTGCCAGCCTCCGGGACAGGGGCTTGAAGGGCACAGATACGCAGTATTTT.